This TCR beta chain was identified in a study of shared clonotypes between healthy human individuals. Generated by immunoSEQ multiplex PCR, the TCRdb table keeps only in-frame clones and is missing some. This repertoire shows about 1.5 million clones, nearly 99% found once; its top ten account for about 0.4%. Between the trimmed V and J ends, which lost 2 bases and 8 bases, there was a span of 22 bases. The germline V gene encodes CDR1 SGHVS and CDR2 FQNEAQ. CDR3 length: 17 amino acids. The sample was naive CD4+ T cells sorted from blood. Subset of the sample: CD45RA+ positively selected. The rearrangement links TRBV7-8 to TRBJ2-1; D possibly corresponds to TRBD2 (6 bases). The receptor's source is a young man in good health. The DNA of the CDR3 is TGTGCCAGCAGCTTATTATCCGGGAGTATTCTCAGGGATGAGCAGTTCTTC. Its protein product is CASSLLSGSILRDEQFF.